This T cell receptor beta chain was retrieved from a study of blood T cells in healthy people across ages. In its sample, this clonotype was seen a few times. Its antigen is unknown. The CDR3 loop spans 12 amino acids. The germline CDR1 and CDR2 sequences are ENHRY and SYGVKD. Study-wide results and limits: Naive CD4+ cells and diversity were both higher in long-lived donors than in aged donors.

Together with a sample-barcoded 5' primer, a J-beta primer mix was included in a second PCR lasting roughly 6 to 12 cycles. TCRdb reprocessed the 5' RACE reads with MiXCR, giving one entry per CDR3 protein. The sample lists around 1,600,000 distinct CDR3 sequences; approximately 39% were seen once. Sequenced sample: blood. The rearrangement uses TRBV10-3 and TRBJ2-1, with D unresolved. The DNA end lines up better with TRBJ2-7; the J call may be wrong. The sequence was obtained from a woman aged 18-29 years in good health. The CDR3 spells CAISESGNEQYF. CDR3 DNA sequence: TGTGCCATCAGTGAGTCGGGCAATGAGCAGTACTTC.